This is a list of T cell receptor beta chains from one sample in a study of CD8 T cells in ankylosing spondylitis. MiXCR, run by TCRdb on the 5' RACE reads, gives a single entry per CDR3 protein. The sample carries about 320,000 distinct CDR3 sequences, about 9.9% recorded once. Sequencing input: blood, either unsorted or a sorted T cell fraction (not recorded which). These receptors were collected from a female donor with ankylosing spondylitis or in good health (not recorded which). CDR3s include the opening cysteine and the closing phenylalanine or tryptophan. The D gene is left open where the match is weak. Some rows mark clone size as missing; the rest say once, few, many or name a class of expanded clone.

V	J	size	D	DNA	CDR3
TRBV10-3	TRBJ2-1	many	NA	TGTGCCATCAGTGAAGAGGGGGGTCGGGGCAATGAGCAGTTCTTC	CAISEEGGRGNEQFF
TRBV5-1	TRBJ2-4	NA	NA	TGCGCCAGCAGCTTTTATATAGCCAAAAACATTCAGTACTTC	CASSFYIAKNIQYF
TRBV28	TRBJ2-3	many	NA	TGTGCCAGCAGTTCCGGACAGCCCACAGATACGCAGTATTTT	CASSSGQPTDTQYF
TRBV20-1	TRBJ1-6	many	NA	TGCAGTGCCCCCGTCAGCGCGGGCGGTTATAATTCACCCCTCCACTTT	CSAPVSAGGYNSPLHF
TRBV12-3/TRBV12-4	TRBJ2-7	NA	NA	TGTGCCAGCAGTGCCCATCTAGGGCTCCCACAAGAGCAGTACTTC	CASSAHLGLPQEQYF
TRBV6-5	TRBJ2-7	many	TRBD2	TGTGCCAGCAGTTCGGGACTAGCGGGGGCTCAATCCTACGAGCAGTACTTC	CASSSGLAGAQSYEQYF
TRBV7-9	TRBJ1-5	many	NA	TGTGCCAGCAGCTTAGGATCAGGGTCGTATAGCAATCAGCCCCAGCATTTT	CASSLGSGSYSNQPQHF
TRBV7-9	TRBJ2-7	many	TRBD1	TGTGCCAGCAGCGAGACAGGGTCAAGGCACGAGCAGTACTTC	CASSETGSRHEQYF
TRBV7-9	TRBJ1-2	many	NA	TGTGCCAGCAGCTTAGCGGGCGGATGGAATGGCTACACCTTC	CASSLAGGWNGYTF
TRBV20-1	TRBJ2-5	many	TRBD2	TGCAGTGCTAGGGTTCCTAGCGGGGGCCTGCAAGAGACCCAGTACTTC	CSARVPSGGLQETQYF
TRBV7-8	TRBJ2-1	many	NA	TGTGCCAGCAGCTACCCCGACTATTCCCATTACAATGAGCAGTTCTTC	CASSYPDYSHYNEQFF
TRBV29-1	TRBJ2-3	many	TRBD2	TGCAGCGTTGCGGGGACTAGCGGTCGACTGGATACGCAGTATTTT	CSVAGTSGRLDTQYF
TRBV27	TRBJ2-1	few	TRBD2	TGTGCCAGCGGACCCGGGACTAGCGGGGAGGATGAGCAGTTCTTC	CASGPGTSGEDEQFF
TRBV5-1	TRBJ2-3	many	NA	TGCGCCAGCAGCCGGAGGGGGGAGAATGGAGATACGCAGTATTTT	CASSRRGENGDTQYF
TRBV19	TRBJ2-7	few	TRBD1	TGTGCCAGTAGTGACCGACAGGGCAAAGTCTACGAGCAGTACTTC	CASSDRQGKVYEQYF
TRBV20-1	TRBJ1-5	many	NA	TGCAGTGCTAGTTCAGGGTTGGTCAATCAGCCCCAGCATTTT	CSASSGLVNQPQHF
TRBV20-1	TRBJ1-2	many	NA	TGCAGTGCCAATCCCGGGGGCTATGGCTACACCTTC	CSANPGGYGYTF
TRBV5-1	TRBJ2-1	many	TRBD1	TGCGCCACTCGGACAGGGCCAAGTAGTAATGAGCAGTTCTTC	CATRTGPSSNEQFF
TRBV7-2	TRBJ1-1	many	NA	TGTGCCAGCAGCCCAAGGACGGGGAACACTGAAGCTTTCTTT	CASSPRTGNTEAFF
TRBV10-1	TRBJ2-5	many	NA	TGCGCCAGCAGTGAGTCGTTGGAGACCCAGTACTTC	CASSESLETQYF
TRBV11-2	TRBJ1-3	many	NA	TGTGCCAGCAGCTTAAACAGACTTGGAAACACCATATATTTT	CASSLNRLGNTIYF
TRBV5-6	TRBJ1-3	NA	TRBD1	TGTGCCAGCAGCTCACAGGGGAGAGCTGGAAACACCATATATTTT	CASSSQGRAGNTIYF
TRBV7-8	TRBJ2-7	many	NA	TGTGCCAGCAGCCCCCGCATGGTAGCTTTGGGCTCCTACGAGCAGTACTTC	CASSPRMVALGSYEQYF
TRBV7-2	TRBJ2-1	NA	TRBD2	TGTGCCAGCAGCTTAACTAGCGGGTGGGTCACCTACAATGAGCAGTTCTTC	CASSLTSGWVTYNEQFF
TRBV7-9	TRBJ2-1	many	TRBD1	TGTGCCAGCAGCTCGTCGACAGGGTTCAATGAGCAGTTCTTC	CASSSSTGFNEQFF
TRBV20-1	TRBJ2-1	many	NA	TGCAGTGCTCTCTCTGGAGGCAATGAGCAGTTCTTC	CSALSGGNEQFF
TRBV3-1	TRBJ2-1	NA	TRBD2	TGTGCCAGCTGTTTATTACCGGGACTAGCGGGGACCAGCTATGAGCAGTTCTTC	CASCLLPGLAGTSYEQFF
TRBV20-1	TRBJ2-3	many	TRBD2	TGCAGTGCTGATAGCGGGAGGGGCCCAGATACGCAGTATTTT	CSADSGRGPDTQYF
TRBV20-1	TRBJ2-5	many	NA	TGCAGTCCTCGCCGGGGAGAGACCCAGTACTTC	CSPRRGETQYF
TRBV20-1	TRBJ2-3	NA	NA	TGCAGTGCTAGAGATCTGGACGGGGGGCCATCAGATACGCAGTATTTT	CSARDLDGGPSDTQYF
TRBV6-1	TRBJ2-7	many	NA	TGTGCCAGCAGTACCCTCGCGACAGGCTACGAGCAGTACTTC	CASSTLATGYEQYF
TRBV20-1	TRBJ1-5	many	TRBD1	TGCAGTGCCACGGACAGGACCCAGCATTTT	CSATDRTQHF
TRBV20-1	TRBJ2-3	many	NA	TGCAGTGCTCTCTCGAAAGTGGGAGATACGCAGTATTTT	CSALSKVGDTQYF
TRBV16	TRBJ1-5	many	NA	TGTGCCAGCAGCCATGACGAAAGTAGCAATCAGCCCCAGCATTTT	CASSHDESSNQPQHF
TRBV6-2/TRBV6-3	TRBJ2-7	many	NA	TGTGCCAGCAGTTACTTCTCCTCCTACGAGCAGTACTTC	CASSYFSSYEQYF
TRBV5-5	TRBJ2-1	NA	NA	TGTGCCAGCAGCTTACAGGCGGTCAATGAGCAGTTCTTC	CASSLQAVNEQFF
TRBV10-3	TRBJ2-7	many	NA	TGTGCCATCAGCGCCCAGGTCAACGACTACGAGCAGTACTTC	CAISAQVNDYEQYF
TRBV20-1	TRBJ1-5	many	NA	TGCAGTGCTATACAGGGAGGGGGCAATCAGCCCCAGCATTTT	CSAIQGGGNQPQHF
TRBV10-3	TRBJ2-5	many	NA	TGTGCCATCAGTGAGGTGACAGAAGAGACCCAGTACTTC	CAISEVTEETQYF
TRBV4-1	TRBJ2-3	many	TRBD2	TGCGCCAGCAGCCAATTCACTAGCGGGGGGGCCGATACGCAGTATTTT	CASSQFTSGGADTQYF
TRBV5-1	TRBJ2-3	many	NA	TGCGCCAGCAGCTCCCCAGGTAGAGATACGCAGTATTTT	CASSSPGRDTQYF
TRBV27	TRBJ2-3	NA	NA	TGTGCCACCAGAACCGGGATTCACACAGATACGCAGTATTTT	CATRTGIHTDTQYF